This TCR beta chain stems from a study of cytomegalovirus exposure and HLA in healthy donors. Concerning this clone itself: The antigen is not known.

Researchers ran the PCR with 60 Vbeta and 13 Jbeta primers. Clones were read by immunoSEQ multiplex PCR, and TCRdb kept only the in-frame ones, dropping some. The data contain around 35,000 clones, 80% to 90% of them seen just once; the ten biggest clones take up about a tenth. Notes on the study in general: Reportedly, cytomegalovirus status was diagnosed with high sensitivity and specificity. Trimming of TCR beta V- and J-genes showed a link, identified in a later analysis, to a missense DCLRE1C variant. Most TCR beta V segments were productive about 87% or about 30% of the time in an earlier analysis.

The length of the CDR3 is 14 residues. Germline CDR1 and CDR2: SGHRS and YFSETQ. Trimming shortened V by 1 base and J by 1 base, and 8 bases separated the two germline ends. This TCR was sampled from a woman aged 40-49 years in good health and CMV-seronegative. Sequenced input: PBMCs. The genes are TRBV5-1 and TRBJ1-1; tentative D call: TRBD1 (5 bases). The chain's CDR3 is CASSLFTGNTEAFF. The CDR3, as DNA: TGCGCCAGCAGCTTGTTTACAGGGAACACTGAAGCTTTCTTT.